These 28 T cell receptor beta chains were all obtained from the same sample, sequenced in a study of cytomegalovirus exposure and HLA in healthy donors. Assay: immunoSEQ multiplex PCR; the TCRdb copy retains only in-frame clones and omits some. The sample has 120,000 to 150,000 clones; approximately 86% are singletons. Source material: PBMCs. These receptors were collected from a man between 18 and 29 years old in good health and CMV-seropositive.

This chain joins TRBV27 and TRBJ2-5; possibly TRBD1 for D (6 bases). CDR3 length equals 15 residues. CDR1 and CDR2 from the germline V gene are MNHEY and SMNVEV (reference sequence). V dropped 6 bases and J dropped 5 bases, with 19 bases sitting between them. CDR3 coding DNA: TGTGCCAGCAGGAGTTGGGGGCGCTTATCGGAGACCCAGTACTTC. It specifies CASRSWGRLSETQYF.

This chain connects TRBV9 to TRBJ1-2; 9 bases match TRBD1. Trimming removed 3 bases from V and 5 bases from J; junction bases left unmatched: 8. The CDR3 consists of 15 residues. Germline V gives CDR1 SGDLS, CDR2 YYNGEE. In nucleotides, the CDR3 is TGTGCCAGCAGCGCGAGAACCGACAGGGGGTATGGCTACACCTTC. Its translation is CASSARTDRGYGYTF.

The V gene is TRBV5-4, the J gene TRBJ1-2; D may be TRBD1 (5 bases). CDR3 length equals 14 residues. Trimming pared 1 base from V and 5 bases from J, leaving 12 bases between. The germline gives CDR1 SGHNT, CDR2 YYREEE (reference sequence). The CDR3 sequence: CASSLPGMSYGYTF. The CDR3 DNA sequence: TGTGCCAGCAGCTTGCCAGGGATGAGTTATGGCTACACCTTC.

The gene calls are TRBV6-4 and TRBJ2-2; 10 bases align to TRBD2. J was trimmed by 7 bases and V by 5 bases; bases with no gene match: 7. The CDR3 has 15 residues. Germline values: CDR1 MRHNA, CDR2 SNTAGT. The CDR3 DNA follows: TGTGCCAGCAGTCGCGGGACTAGCGAGCACGGGGAGCTGTTTTTT. Its translation is CASSRGTSEHGELFF.

This clone was counted a single time. The chain combines TRBV19 with TRBJ1-4; D is unresolved. Germline V gene sequence: CDR1 LNHDA, CDR2 SQIVND (reference sequence). There are 13 residues in the CDR3. Trimming took 8 bases from V and 5 from J, leaving 12 bases between them. This CDR3 reads CASFEDTNEKLFF. The CDR3 nucleotides are TGTGCCAGTTTTGAGGATACGAATGAAAAACTGTTTTTT.

Here the CDR3 DNA reads TGTGCCAGCCTAACAGGGGGCATTTCAAACTATGGCTACACCTTC. Its protein product is CASLTGGISNYGYTF. The rearrangement uses TRBV19 and TRBJ1-2, with 9 positions matching TRBD1. The CDR3 sequence is 15 residues long. V shed 9 bases and J 2 bases; nucleotides not matched to a gene: 10. Germline V gene sequence: CDR1 LNHDA, CDR2 SQIVND (reference sequence).

The V call is TRBV27, the J call TRBJ2-6, with D tentatively TRBD1 (5 bases). Germline loops: CDR1 MNHEY, CDR2 SMNVEV (reference sequence). Trimming pared 4 bases from V and 0 bases from J, leaving 10 bases between. The CDR3 spans 16 residues. CDR3 region: CASSSVDSSGANVLTF. The CDR3 bases are TGTGCCAGCAGTTCGGTCGACAGCTCTGGGGCCAACGTCCTGACTTTC.

This chain joins TRBV5-6 and TRBJ2-6; 7 nucleotides line up with TRBD2. The CDR3 is 18 residues long. V lost 5 bases and J lost 0; bases outside the gene matches: 11. Germline CDR1 and CDR2: SGHDT and YYEEEE. This chain's CDR3 is CASSYYSGEVSGANVLTF. The DNA of the CDR3 is TGTGCCAGCAGTTATTACAGCGGGGAGGTCTCTGGGGCCAACGTCCTGACTTTC.

The rearrangement joins TRBV27 to TRBJ1-1, with D possibly being TRBD1 (6 bases). Trimming stripped 1 base from V and 6 bases from J, with 15 bases between. Germline CDR1 MNHEY, CDR2 SMNVEV (reference sequence). There are 15 residues in the CDR3. The CDR3 sequence: CASSLYRALGAEAFF. CDR3 coding DNA: TGTGCCAGCAGTTTATACAGGGCCCTGGGGGCTGAAGCTTTCTTT.

This clone was seen only once. The V and J genes are TRBV5-1 and TRBJ2-1, with D unresolved. V lost 0 bases, J lost 5 bases, and 3 bases lay in between. Germline V lookup: CDR1 SGHRS, CDR2 YFSETQ. CDR3 size: 12 residues. CDR3 in amino acids: CASSLDNNEQFF. The DNA of the CDR3 is TGCGCCAGCAGCTTGGATAACAATGAGCAGTTCTTC.

The CDR3 DNA is TGTGCCAGCAGCTTGACTAGCGAGAGCTACGAGCAGTACTTC. It codes for CASSLTSESYEQYF. The V and J genes are TRBV5-6 and TRBJ2-7, with 7 bases lining up with TRBD2. Germline V gene sequence: CDR1 SGHDT, CDR2 YYEEEE. CDR3 length equals 14 residues. The junction had 4 bases not matched to a gene; V was cut back by 1 base and J by 3 bases.

The chain employs TRBV5-1 and TRBJ2-3, with 8 bases identical to TRBD2. Germline V gives CDR1 SGHRS, CDR2 YFSETQ. CDR3 length: 15 amino acids. V was pared by 0 bases and J by 6 bases, with 6 bases of the junction left unmatched. The CDR3 DNA follows: TGCGCCAGCAGCTTGGATATTAGCGGGACCGATACGCAGTATTTT. It is translated as CASSLDISGTDTQYF.

The table lists this clone with a count of one. The J gene is TRBJ1-1, the V gene TRBV30; D might be TRBD1 (6 bases). This CDR3 is built from 12 residues. The V end was cut by 4 bases, the J end by 4 bases, with 10 bases between. The germline gives CDR1 GTSNPN, CDR2 SVGIG (reference sequence). CDR3 sequence: CAWNRESTEAFF. The DNA for the CDR3 is TGTGCCTGGAACAGGGAGAGCACTGAAGCTTTCTTT.

The genes are TRBV27 and TRBJ1-1; perhaps TRBD1 as D (6 bases). Germline assignment: CDR1 MNHEY and CDR2 SMNVEV (reference sequence). The CDR3 sequence is 14 residues long. Trimming cost V 0 bases and J 4 bases, with 9 bases left between them. The CDR3 bases are TGTGCCAGCAGTTTATCGGGGGCGAGCACTGAAGCTTTCTTT. Its protein product is CASSLSGASTEAFF.

The chain has TRBV7-6 and TRBJ2-5; D is unclear. The CDR3 is 14 residues long. V was cut by 2 bases and J by 0 bases, with 7 bases left in between. The germline CDR1 and CDR2 sequences are SGHVS and FNYEAQ. CDR3 protein: CASSLTAYQETQYF. CDR3 DNA: TGTGCCAGCAGCTTAACAGCTTACCAAGAGACCCAGTACTTC. Variable domain in full (rest from reference TRBV7-6 and TRBJ2-5): GAGVSQSPRYKVTKRGQDVALRCDPISGHVSLYWYRQALGQGPEFLTYFNYEAQQDKSGLPNDRFSAERPEGSISTLTIQRTEQRDSAMYRCASSLTAYQETQYFGPGTRLLVL.

J is TRBJ2-7 and V is TRBV6-6; D may be TRBD1 (6 bases). Germline CDR1 reads MNHNY; CDR2 reads SVGAGI (reference sequence). The CDR3 has 16 residues. V was cut by 10 bases and J by 9 bases, with 31 bases left in between. The CDR3 DNA reads TGTGCCACCACCCTGGCCTGGGGACACGATAGGTTAGTGCAGTACTTC. Translated: CATTLAWGHDRLVQYF.

This clone was seen just once. V and J are TRBV29-1 and TRBJ2-3, with TRBD2 as a possible D gene (5 bases). This CDR3 region has 16 residues. With 6 bases removed from V and 0 bases from J, the gap between germline ends came to 19 bases. Germline V gene lookup returns CDR1 SQVTM and CDR2 ANQGSEA. The CDR3 reads CSVEGRFDFSTDTQYF. The CDR3 nucleotides read TGCAGCGTAGAGGGCCGTTTCGACTTTAGCACAGATACGCAGTATTTT.

The chain combines TRBV30 with TRBJ1-5, with D uncertain. The CDR3 has 16 residues. The germline gives CDR1 GTSNPN, CDR2 SVGIG (reference sequence). V was clipped by 3 bases and J by 1 base, with 16 bases between them. The CDR3 reads CAWSRSDSRSNQPQHF. The CDR3 bases are TGTGCCTGGAGCCGGTCCGATTCTCGGAGCAATCAGCCCCAGCATTTT. Full variable domain (missing parts from reference TRBV30 and TRBJ1-5): SQTIHQWPATLVQPVGSPLSLECTVEGTSNPNLYWYRQAAGRGLQLLFYSVGIGQISSEVPQNLSASRPQDRQFILSSKKLLLSDSGFYLCAWSRSDSRSNQPQHFGDGTRLSIL.

V is TRBV14 and J is TRBJ2-3; tentative D call: TRBD1 (5 bases). The V gene lost 0 bases and the J gene lost 3 bases, with 19 bases spanning the gap. CDR1 is SGHDN and CDR2 is FVKESK in the germline V gene. The CDR3 runs 18 residues. The CDR3 sequence is CASSQDLVQGEWTDTQYF. In nucleotides, the CDR3 is TGTGCCAGCAGCCAAGATTTGGTGCAGGGTGAGTGGACAGATACGCAGTATTTT.

The chain is built from TRBV30 and TRBJ1-2; D remains unclear. Germline loops: CDR1 GTSNPN, CDR2 SVGIG (reference sequence). The CDR3 totals 11 residues. V was pared by 8 bases and J by 0 bases, with 7 bases between. The CDR3 sequence is CAVGANYGYTF. Here the CDR3 DNA reads TGTGCCGTAGGAGCTAACTATGGCTACACCTTC.

The chain has TRBV2 and TRBJ2-4; 7 bases match TRBD1. Germline V gene sequence: CDR1 SNHLY, CDR2 FYNNEI. The CDR3 is made up of 16 amino acids. V lost 6 bases and J lost 1; bases outside the gene matches: 9. DNA for the CDR3: TGTGCCAGCAGCCCCTTACAGGGGTGGGCCAAAAACATTCAGTACTTC. This sequence encodes CASSPLQGWAKNIQYF.

This chain joins TRBV5-1 and TRBJ1-4; D is ambiguous. Germline lookup yields CDR1 SGHRS and CDR2 YFSETQ. V lost 5 bases and J 0 bases, leaving 11 bases between the germline ends. This CDR3 is 15 amino acids long. This chain's CDR3 is CASSSRLSTNEKLFF. The CDR3 DNA reads as TGCGCCAGCAGTTCTCGACTCTCAACTAATGAAAAACTGTTTTTT.

With respect to this clone: A junction boundary mismatches the germline segment, possibly from a read error. J is TRBJ2-1 and V is TRBV27; the match to TRBD2 covers 16 bases. CDR3 length equals 19 residues. The germline CDR1 and CDR2 sequences are MNHEY and SMNVEV (reference sequence). The CDR3 reads CASTLQGLAGGRAYNEQFF. The CDR3 region has the DNA TGTGCCAGCACTTTACAGGGACTAGCGGGAGGGCGCGCCTACAATGAGCAGTTCTTC.

This rearrangement joins TRBV5-1 to TRBJ2-3; tentative D call: TRBD1 (5 bases). The CDR3 totals 14 residues. Trimming cost V 0 bases and J 1 base, with 6 bases left between them. Germline CDR1 reads SGHRS; CDR2 reads YFSETQ. CDR3 coding DNA: TGCGCCAGCAGCTTGGCACAGGGCACAGATACGCAGTATTTT. Translating it yields CASSLAQGTDTQYF.

This clone was observed a handful of times. This chain uses TRBV10-3 with TRBJ2-7, with 9 bases matching TRBD1. Germline CDR1 reads ENHRY; CDR2 reads SYGVKD. The CDR3 is 13 amino acids. V shed 5 bases and J 6 bases; nucleotides not matched to a gene: 5. The CDR3 region is CAISPGTGSEQYF. The CDR3 DNA is TGTGCCATCAGTCCCGGGACAGGGTCCGAGCAGTACTTC.

The chain is built from TRBV7-9 and TRBJ1-2; maybe TRBD1 (5 bases). This CDR3 spans 13 amino acids. V dropped 4 bases and J dropped 6 bases, with 12 bases sitting between them. CDR1 is SEHNR and CDR2 is FQNEAQ in the germline V gene (reference sequence). CDR3 region: CASSSSGGDGYTF. The CDR3 bases are TGTGCCAGCAGCTCGTCTGGAGGGGATGGCTACACCTTC.

This chain links TRBV6-1 with TRBJ2-5; a weak D match, TRBD1 (6 bases). Germline CDR1 MNHNS, CDR2 SASEGT. The CDR3 is 13 residues long. The V and J ends lost 7 bases and 3 bases respectively, with 12 bases between them. The CDR3 bases are TGTGCCAGCACTTTAAGGGGGAAAGAGACCCAGTACTTC. Translated, it gives CASTLRGKETQYF.

The chain combines TRBV6-1 with TRBJ1-4; 7 bases align to TRBD1. V lost 6 bases, J lost 6 bases, and 7 bases stayed unmatched. Germline V CDR1 and CDR2: MNHNS, SASEGT. The CDR3 runs to 14 residues. CDR3 region: CASSETGLDEKLFF. The CDR3 nucleotides are TGTGCCAGCAGCGAGACAGGGTTGGATGAAAAACTGTTTTTT.